Sequencing of this TCR beta chain was carried out in a study of immune cell composition in non-small cell lung cancer. Study conclusions and caveats: Tumour-associated clones >0.5% occurred in approximately 34% of adenocarcinomas, approximately 79% of squamous.

TCRdb keeps only in-frame clones here, not all; method: immunoSEQ multiplex PCR. The sample shows about 4,600 clones, about 80% of them seen only once. As concerns this clone: Antigen unknown.

This receptor was obtained from a human donor with non-small cell lung cancer. The sequencing input was lung tumor tissue.

CDR3 sequence: CASSVEGSHNEQFF. The CDR3 DNA is TGTGCCAGCAGCGTAGAGGGGTCCCACAATGAGCAGTTCTTC. V is TRBV9 and J is TRBJ2-1; the D gene is possibly TRBD1 (5 bases). The V end lost 0 bases, the J end lost 5 bases, and 9 bases lay between the germline ends. Per germline, CDR1 SGDLS and CDR2 YYNGEE. This CDR3 comprises 14 residues.